This TCR beta chain was documented in a study of human T cells and chemical hapten exposure. Overall study context: Patients received weekly diphenylcyclopropenone doses to the scalp throughout the roughly 22-week study. From small differences in pooled library volume came most of the variation in per-sample TCR yields. Patch tests applied 0.01% DPC to the upper back and were scored after 6 days.

Library preparation tagged each individual cDNA molecule with a unique molecular identifier. TCRdb recomputed calls from the RACE reads with MiXCR, one row per CDR3 protein. There are under 130,000 distinct CDR3 sequences in the sample; approximately 10% occur only once, and under 4.5% lies in the top ten. Time point described: patch test 1, 2 weeks after DPC sensitization. Treatment in this sample: therapeutic diphenylcyclopropenone sensitization with weekly scalp DPC. Germline CDR1 SNHLY, CDR2 FYNNEI. Trimming cost V 7 bases and J 6 bases; bases outside gene matches: 6. There are 14 residues in the CDR3.

The sample consisted of whole blood, taken in connection with sensitization to the hapten diphenylcyclopropenone (DPC). The rearrangement joins TRBV2 to TRBJ1-5, with 10 bases fitting TRBD1. The receptor comes from a woman in her forties with alopecia areata. Some clones in this sample may be carry-over from other donors' samples. CDR3: CASTRDRGGQPQHF. The CDR3 DNA reads TGTGCCAGCACCCGGGACAGGGGAGGTCAGCCCCAGCATTTT. Full variable domain (missing parts from reference TRBV2 and TRBJ1-5): EPEVTQTPSHQVTQMGQEVILRCVPISNHLYFYWYRQILGQKVEFLVSFYNNEISEKSEIFDDQFSVERPDGSNFTLKIRSTKLEDSAMYFCASTRDRGGQPQHFGDGTRLSIL.